Listed below are T cell receptor beta chains from one sample, sequenced in a study of beta chain features in type 1 diabetes. Clones were sequenced by immunoSEQ multiplex PCR, and TCRdb holds only the in-frame ones, with some missing. Here the sample spans approximately 730,000 clones, around an eighth being singletons. Sequenced material: naive CD4+ T cells from blood. The receptors stem from a man younger than 35 with type 1 diabetes. Each CDR3 is given without its conserved first and last residue. Each record gives: CDR3 length, V gene, CDR3 protein.

>13|TRBV5-1
ASSPDSPTDNEQF
>9|TRBV20-1
SALEGTPLH
>11|TRBV6-5
ASRPGRESGYT
>13|TRBV4-1
ASSPPGTGEETQY
>12|TRBV7-9
ASSPQGDTGELF
>11|TRBV2
ASSDGWDTEAF
>13|TRBV30
AWKSRGYRFPEAF
>14|TRBV23-1
ASSFHPHHSQETQY
>14|TRBV18
ASSLNRDRTDYEQY
>11|TRBV6-5
ASSPPGTYGYT
>13|TRBV7-9
ASSSVGGGNTEAF
>10|TRBV6-6
ASSYGEYEQY
>11|TRBV7-9
ASSSQEDTEAF
>13|TRBV9
ASSVTSASNQPQH
>12|TRBV11-3
ASSSSRERTEAF
>11|TRBV29-1
SLHRTGNTEAF
>13|TRBV6-5
ASSYPGTTRYEQY
>9|TRBV30
ACSRTGELF
>12|TRBV5-4
ASSKFDISYEQY
>10|TRBV19
ASSPQGGGYT
>14|TRBV9
ASSVVGTVPQESQY
>13|TRBV7-8
ASSPTSGVLETQY
>12|TRBV29-1
SVVQGGWGQPQH